This TCR beta chain appears in the sequencing data of a study of T-cell reconstitution after alpha-beta-depleted transplantation in children. Using unique molecular identifiers, the investigators prepared the TCRbeta library. TCRdb re-analysed the PCR reads in MiXCR, keeping a single row per CDR3 protein. The top ten hold 13% of the sample, which has approximately 170,000 distinct CDR3 sequences, 11% seen once. This clonotype has ten or more counts. Its specificity is not known. Study-wide results and caveats: Several hundred expanded graft clones reportedly gave rise to the alpha-beta T cells present about two months after transplant. Surviving recipient cells, namely T cells and thymic progenitors, were the source of high day-60 TCRbeta diversity in some patients.

Germline V CDR1 and CDR2: MDHEN, SYDVKM. This CDR3 comprises 14 residues. V lost 2 bases to trimming and J lost 5 bases, with 12 bases between them. This chain uses TRBV28 with TRBJ2-5; tentative D call: TRBD1 (6 bases). The receptor was isolated from a boy between 2 and 10 years old with acute myeloid leukemia, due to receive a stem cell transplant. This sample comprised PBMCs, obtained before TCRalphabeta/CD19-depleted stem cell transplant. CDR3: CASSLGGSWETQYF. As DNA, the CDR3 is TGTGCCAGCAGTTTAGGGGGCTCCTGGGAGACCCAGTACTTC. Based on the CDR3 plus reference TRBV28 and TRBJ2-5, the full variable domain is DVKVTQSSRYLVKRTGEKVFLECVQDMDHENMFWYRQDPGLGLRLIYFSYDVKMKEKGDIPEGYSVSREKKERFSLILESASTNQTSMYLCASSLGGSWETQYFGPGTRLLVL.